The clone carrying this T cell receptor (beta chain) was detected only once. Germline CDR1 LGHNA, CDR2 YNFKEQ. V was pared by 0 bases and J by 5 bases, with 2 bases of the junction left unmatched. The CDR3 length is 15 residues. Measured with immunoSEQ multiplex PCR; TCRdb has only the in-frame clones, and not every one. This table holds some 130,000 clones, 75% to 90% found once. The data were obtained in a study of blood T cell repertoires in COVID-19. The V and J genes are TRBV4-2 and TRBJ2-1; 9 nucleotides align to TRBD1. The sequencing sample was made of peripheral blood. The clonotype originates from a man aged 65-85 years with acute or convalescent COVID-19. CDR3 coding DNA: TGTGCCAGCAGCCAAGATCGACAGGGGGACAATGAGCAGTTCTTC. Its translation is CASSQDRQGDNEQFF.